The 24 T cell receptor beta chains listed next were all sequenced from one sample in a study of shared clonotypes between healthy human individuals. The data were produced by immunoSEQ multiplex PCR, yet TCRdb's version contains in-frame clones alone and is incomplete. Of approximately 1.5 million clones in the sample, 95% to 99% were seen once. Input material: naive CD4+ T cells sorted from blood. Subset given: CD45RA+ positively selected. Receptors were obtained from a young man in good health.

This sequence joins TRBV11-1 and TRBJ2-7; 8 nucleotides line up with TRBD1. Losses at the gene ends were 4 bases for V and 6 bases for J; bases not matched to a gene: 17. CDR1 and CDR2 (germline): SGHAT, FQDESV (reference sequence). The CDR3 covers 17 residues. In DNA form, the CDR3 reads TGTGCCAGCAGCTCCCGGAGAGGGGCAGGGGGCTTCCGCGAGCAGTACTTC. It codes for CASSSRRGAGGFREQYF.

The J gene is TRBJ2-5, the V gene TRBV5-1; D not resolved. This CDR3 is built from 13 residues. The V and J ends lost 4 bases and 4 bases respectively, with 11 bases between them. From germline, CDR1 is SGHRS and CDR2 YFSETQ. CDR3 region: CASSKAQTETQYF. CDR3 nucleotide sequence: TGCGCCAGCAGCAAGGCCCAAACAGAGACCCAGTACTTC.

The J gene is TRBJ2-7, the V gene TRBV7-2; 13 bases agree with TRBD2. The ends lost 8 bases at V and 3 bases at J; junction bases unmatched: 4. Per germline, CDR1 SGHTA and CDR2 FQGNSA. The length of the CDR3 is 14 residues. The CDR3 region is CASARTSGSYEQYF. The CDR3 nucleotides read TGTGCCAGCGCCCGGACTAGCGGGAGCTACGAGCAGTACTTC. The whole variable domain, filled in from reference TRBV7-2 and TRBJ2-7, reads GAGVSQSPSNKVTEKGKDVELRCDPISGHTALYWYRQSLGQGLEFLIYFQGNSAPDKSGLPSDRFSAERTGGSVSTLTIQRTQQEDSAVYLCASARTSGSYEQYFGPGTRLTVT.

The chain couples TRBV29-1 to TRBJ2-2; no firm D call. Germline CDR1 is SQVTM and CDR2 is ANQGSEA. The CDR3 length is 12 residues. With 5 bases removed from V and 7 bases from J, the gap between germline ends came to 11 bases. The CDR3 loop reads CSVLGPVGELFF. The CDR3 region has the DNA TGCAGCGTTCTCGGGCCGGTCGGGGAGCTGTTTTTT.

J is TRBJ1-1 and V is TRBV18, with D maybe TRBD1 (6 bases). Germline lookup yields CDR1 KGHSH and CDR2 LQKENI. The CDR3 is 13 residues long. V lost 3 bases to trimming and J lost 8 bases, with 13 bases between them. The CDR3 coding sequence is TGTGCCAGCTCACCGACGACCACAGGGGAAGCTTTCTTT. Residues: CASSPTTTGEAFF.

This clone was observed once. V usage is TRBV7-3 and J usage is TRBJ2-2; perhaps TRBD1 as D (5 bases). This CDR3 comprises 13 residues. V shed 5 bases and J shed 7 bases, with 11 bases lying between them. Germline values: CDR1 SGHTA, CDR2 FQGTGA. Written as DNA, the CDR3 is TGTGCCAGCAGCGGGGCGGCGCGCGGGGAGCTGTTTTTT. Translation: CASSGAARGELFF.

Turning to this clone: Distinct nucleotide sequences in the sample also encode this CDR3. The chain recombines TRBV5-1 with TRBJ2-5; D gene ambiguous. The CDR3 totals 14 residues. Trimming left V 0 bases short and J 1 base short, with 7 bases between. Germline-derived CDR1 and CDR2 are SGHRS and YFSETQ. The CDR3 nucleotides are TGCGCCAGCAGCTTGGCCTCAGGCCAAGAGACCCAGTACTTC. Translating gives CASSLASGQETQYF. The complete variable domain, with remaining parts taken from reference TRBV5-1 and TRBJ2-5, reads KAGVTQTPRYLIKTRGQQVTLSCSPISGHRSVSWYQQTPGQGLQFLFEYFSETQRNKGNFPGRFSGRQFSNSRSEMNVSTLELGDSALYLCASSLASGQETQYFGPGTRLLVL.

The chain is built from TRBV11-2 and TRBJ2-3, with 8 positions matching TRBD2. This CDR3 is built from 13 residues. J was trimmed by 6 bases and V by 2 bases; bases with no gene match: 1. Looked up from germline, CDR1 is SGHAT and CDR2 is FQNNGV. The CDR3 region is CASSLPSGDTQYF. For the CDR3, the DNA is TGTGCCAGCAGCTTACCTAGCGGGGATACGCAGTATTTT. Full variable domain (remainder filled in from reference TRBV11-2 and TRBJ2-3): EAGVAQSPRYKIIEKRQSVAFWCNPISGHATLYWYQQILGQGPKLLIQFQNNGVVDDSQLPKDRFSAERLKGVDSTLKIQPAKLEDSAVYLCASSLPSGDTQYFGPGTRLTVL.

The rearrangement joins TRBV4-1 to TRBJ1-5, with TRBD1 identical over 12 bases. Germline CDR1 MGHRA, CDR2 YSYEKL. V dropped 3 bases and J dropped 5; count of bases not matched to a gene: 2. The CDR3 covers 15 residues. The CDR3 DNA is TGCGCCAGCAGCCAGGGGACAGGGGGCCATCAGCCCCAGCATTTT. It yields the protein CASSQGTGGHQPQHF.

This chain uses TRBV4-1 with TRBJ1-5; TRBD1 is a possible D gene (6 bases). Trimming left V 4 bases short and J 7 bases short, with 17 bases between. The CDR3 contains 15 residues. The germline gives CDR1 MGHRA, CDR2 YSYEKL. In DNA, the CDR3 is TGCGCCAGCAGCCCCGGACAGAACCTCGGGCAGCCCCAGCATTTT. Amino acid sequence: CASSPGQNLGQPQHF.

The V call is TRBV27, the J call TRBJ2-1; perhaps TRBD1 as D (6 bases). Germline V gene data show CDR1 as MNHEY and CDR2 as SMNVEV (reference sequence). Deletions cut 5 bases from V and 9 bases from J, with 17 bases between. The CDR3 extends over 14 amino acids. This chain's CDR3 is CASSDRYRAGEQFF. CDR3 nucleotide sequence: TGTGCCAGCAGTGACCGCTACAGGGCTGGTGAGCAGTTCTTC.

This rearrangement joins TRBV11-3 to TRBJ2-2; the match to TRBD1 covers 7 bases. The CDR3 runs 15 residues. The junction had 7 bases not matched to a gene; V was cut back by 4 bases and J by 5 bases. In germline, CDR1 is SGHNT, CDR2 YENEEA. The CDR3 DNA sequence: TGTGCCAGCAGCTCATCGGGACAGACTACCGGGGAGCTGTTTTTT. It translates to CASSSSGQTTGELFF.

The chain uses TRBV5-5 and TRBJ2-1, with D perhaps TRBD1 (6 bases). V was shortened by 5 bases and J by 7 bases, with 19 bases between the two germline ends. Germline CDR1 reads SGHKS; CDR2 reads YYEKEE (reference sequence). This CDR3 spans 15 amino acids. The CDR3, as DNA: TGTGCCAGCAGGGCAGGGGATAGGGGATGGAATGAGCAGTTCTTC. Translation: CASRAGDRGWNEQFF.

This clone was counted a single time. The chain is built from TRBV7-2 and TRBJ1-2; a weak D match, TRBD1 (5 bases). Germline CDR1 is SGHTA and CDR2 is FQGNSA. This CDR3 is 14 amino acids long. Trimming cost V 4 bases and J 2 bases, with 11 bases left between them. In nucleotides, the CDR3 is TGTGCCAGCAGCTCAGACAGCAACAACTATGGCTACACCTTC. It encodes CASSSDSNNYGYTF.

The chain links TRBV4-1 to TRBJ2-7; weak D call: TRBD2 (6 bases). CDR3 size: 14 residues. V lost 0 bases and J 7 bases, leaving 13 bases between the germline ends. CDR1 is MGHRA, CDR2 YSYEKL, per germline. DNA for the CDR3: TGCGCCAGCAGCCAAGATCCGGGGGTGTGGGAGCAGTACTTC. This sequence encodes CASSQDPGVWEQYF.

With regard to this clone: Within the sample, other DNA sequences also encode this same CDR3. The J gene is TRBJ1-5, the V gene TRBV2, with 7 nucleotides matching TRBD1. This CDR3 region has 13 residues. The ends lost 7 bases at V and 0 bases at J; junction bases unmatched: 0. Per germline, CDR1 SNHLY and CDR2 FYNNEI. CDR3 DNA sequence: TGTGCCAGCACAGGGGGTAGCAATCAGCCCCAGCATTTT. It specifies CASTGGSNQPQHF.

The chain uses TRBV11-2 and TRBJ2-1, with 10 bases lining up with TRBD2. The germline CDR1 and CDR2 sequences are SGHAT and FQNNGV. There are 17 residues in the CDR3. J gave up 0 bases and V 2 bases, and 4 bases lay outside the gene matches. As DNA, the CDR3 is TGTGCCAGCAGCTTAACTAGCGGGACCTACTCCTACAATGAGCAGTTCTTC. Its translation: CASSLTSGTYSYNEQFF.

The V gene is TRBV23-1, the J gene TRBJ2-2; TRBD2 might be the D (6 bases). TRBV23-1 is an open reading frame, and its role is uncertain. The CDR3 covers 16 residues. With 4 bases removed from V and 2 bases from J, the gap between germline ends came to 14 bases. CDR3 nucleotides: TGCGCCAGCAGTCCCCCCCCGCGGGGAAACACCGGGGAGCTGTTTTTT. It specifies CASSPPPRGNTGELFF.

The chain uses TRBV6-1 and TRBJ1-2; no definite D call. The CDR3 sequence is 14 residues long. The V end was cut by 7 bases, the J end by 4 bases, with 16 bases between. Germline V lookup: CDR1 MNHNS, CDR2 SASEGT. The CDR3 DNA reads as TGTGCCAGCACCCCATGGAGCCCCAGCTATGGCTACACCTTC. As protein: CASTPWSPSYGYTF.

This chain links TRBV27 with TRBJ2-1, with D perhaps being TRBD1 or TRBD2 (6 bases each). Germline assignment: CDR1 MNHEY and CDR2 SMNVEV (reference sequence). Trimming removed 2 bases from V and 9 bases from J, with 8 bases in between. The CDR3 has 12 residues. CDR3 sequence reads: CASSLRGAEQFF. The CDR3 coding sequence is TGTGCCAGCAGTTTAAGGGGGGCTGAGCAGTTCTTC.

The chain has TRBV5-6 and TRBJ2-2, with TRBD2 identical over 9 bases. V shed 4 bases, J shed 1 base, and the junction held 8 bases outside the gene matches. The CDR3 spans 17 residues. Germline V CDR1 and CDR2: SGHDT, YYEEEE. CDR3 region: CASSQRVTSGNTGELFF. CDR3 DNA sequence: TGTGCCAGCAGCCAACGGGTGACTAGCGGGAACACCGGGGAGCTGTTTTTT. Together with reference TRBV5-6 and TRBJ2-2, the CDR3 gives the full variable domain: DAGVTQSPTHLIKTRGQQVTLRCSPKSGHDTVSWYQQALGQGPQFIFQYYEEEERQRGNFPDRFSGHQFPNYSSELNVNALLLGDSALYLCASSQRVTSGNTGELFFGEGSRLTVL.

The rearrangement joins TRBV28 to TRBJ1-5; D gene unclear. The germline V gene has CDR1 MDHEN and CDR2 SYDVKM. Trimming took off 6 bases at V and 6 bases at J, with 15 bases between the two ends. This CDR3 comprises 14 residues. Here the CDR3 DNA reads TGTGCCAGCAGCCTAACGGCGGTGCCTCAGCCCCAGCATTTT. Amino acid sequence: CASSLTAVPQPQHF. The entire variable domain, with the rest obtained from reference TRBV28 and TRBJ1-5, is as follows: DVKVTQSSRYLVKRTGEKVFLECVQDMDHENMFWYRQDPGLGLRLIYFSYDVKMKEKGDIPEGYSVSREKKERFSLILESASTNQTSMYLCASSLTAVPQPQHFGDGTRLSIL.

The chain uses TRBV28 and TRBJ2-7, with D perhaps being TRBD1 or TRBD2 (6 bases each). The CDR3 length is 15 residues. Germline CDR1 MDHEN, CDR2 SYDVKM. The ends were cut back, 0 bases at V and 4 bases at J, with 13 bases in the middle. The CDR3 sequence: CASSLWRDTGYEQYF. Here the CDR3 DNA reads TGTGCCAGCAGTTTATGGCGGGACACGGGATACGAGCAGTACTTC.

The J gene is TRBJ1-5, the V gene TRBV7-2; D call uncertain. The CDR3 is 14 amino acids. Per the germline V gene, CDR1 is SGHTA and CDR2 is FQGNSA. V was cut by 5 bases and J by 3 bases, with 11 bases left in between. The CDR3 nucleotides read TGTGCCAGCAGCGCCGGTCACCCCAATCAGCCCCAGCATTTT. Its protein is CASSAGHPNQPQHF.